This T cell receptor beta chain was found in a study of T cell responses to AZD1222 COVID-19 vaccine. The CDR3 runs to 15 residues. V dropped 4 bases and J dropped 5; count of bases not matched to a gene: 6. Germline CDR1 is SNHLY and CDR2 is FYNNEI. The table lists this clone with a count of one. What it recognizes is unknown. Generated by immunoSEQ multiplex PCR, the TCRdb table keeps only in-frame clones and is missing some. The sample records approximately 100,000 clones, approximately 90% being singletons. Study results and caveats: Clonal diversity may have been underestimated in mostly white British donors. Repertoire collection took place solely once the T cell response had peaked. Variant regions that are unmutated are reportedly the target of nearly half of spike-specific TCRs.

This clonotype was obtained from an adult in good health. The chain links TRBV2 to TRBJ1-5, with 9 bases identical to TRBD1. Sample: peripheral blood, taken on day 0 of AZD1222 vaccination. Written as DNA, the CDR3 is TGTGCCAGCAGTGTGGACAGGGGAGAGGATCAGCCCCAGCATTTT. It codes for CASSVDRGEDQPQHF.